Listed here are 22 T cell receptor beta chains from one sample, sequenced in a study of CD8+CD57+ T cells in acquired aplastic anemia. TCR beta VDJ and CDR3 profiling used genomic DNA as template. TCRdb fed the reads into MiXCR, producing one record per CDR3 protein. The sample includes some 220,000 distinct CDR3 sequences, roughly 33% of them seen just once. Sequencing was performed on sorted CD4+, CD8+, or CD8+CD57+ T cells (not recorded which) from PBMCs. Source of these receptors: a human donor in good health, serving as a control.

This clonotype was observed a handful of times. This chain links TRBV5-1 with TRBJ1-1, with D unclear. CDR1 SGHRS and CDR2 YFSETQ come from the germline V gene. V lost 0 bases and J 5 bases, leaving 17 bases between the germline ends. This CDR3 contains 16 residues. The CDR3 loop reads CASSLVARVVGTEAFF. CDR3 in DNA: TGCGCCAGCAGCTTGGTGGCTAGGGTGGTTGGTACTGAAGCTTTCTTT.

The chain combines TRBV6-5 with TRBJ2-7; 14 bases are a match to TRBD2. Germline CDR1 reads MNHEY; CDR2 reads SVGAGI. CDR3 length: 15 residues. V lost 6 bases to trimming and J lost 9 bases; unmatched junction nucleotides: 10. DNA for the CDR3: TGTGCCAGCAGGTACAGCGGGACTAGCGGGAGCAGGCAGTACTTC. Protein sequence: CASRYSGTSGSRQYF.

The CDR3 DNA reads TGTGCTAGTGGATCCCGACCCCTGAGGGACGAGCAGTACTTC. It is translated as CASGSRPLRDEQYF. This chain connects TRBV12-5 to TRBJ2-7; D may be TRBD2 (5 bases). CDR3 length: 14 amino acids. Between the trimmed V and J ends, which lost 6 bases and 5 bases, there was a span of 17 bases. CDR1 and CDR2 (germline): LGHNT, FRNRAP.

This clonotype was picked up a small number of times. Given a much more abundant clone one base away, this may be a read error. The gene calls are TRBV7-9 and TRBJ1-3; tentative D call: TRBD1 (6 bases). Germline values: CDR1 SEHNR, CDR2 FQNEAQ (reference sequence). CDR3 length equals 12 residues. This CDR3 reads CASSLDSYTKYF. Written as DNA, the CDR3 is TGTGCCAGCAGCTTGGACAGTTACACCAAATATTTT. Filled out from reference TRBV7-9 and TRBJ1-3, the complete variable domain reads DTGVSQNPRHKITKRGQNVTFRCDPISEHNRLYWYRQTLGQGPEFLTYFQNEAQLEKSRLLSDRFSAERPKGSFSTLEIQRTEQGDSAMYLCASSLDSYTKYFGEGSWLTVV.

The chain carries TRBV25-1 and TRBJ2-7, with 9 positions matching TRBD1. The CDR3 has 15 residues. Germline values: CDR1 MGHDK, CDR2 SYGVNS. Unmatched junction bases numbered 7, after V lost 1 base and J lost 6 bases. The CDR3, as DNA: TGTGCCAGCAGTGAATGGGGGACAGGGCGAGGCGAGCAGTACTTC. Its translation: CASSEWGTGRGEQYF.

This chain uses TRBV7-2 with TRBJ2-7; perhaps TRBD2 as D (5 bases). The CDR3 has 15 amino acids. Trimming took 5 bases from V and 0 from J, leaving 14 bases between them. CDR1 and CDR2 from the germline V gene are SGHTA and FQGNSA. The CDR3 DNA reads as TGTGCCAGCAGCCGAGCGGTATTGGACTCCTACGAGCAGTACTTC. This encodes CASSRAVLDSYEQYF.

On this clonotype itself: No conserved phenylalanine or tryptophan ends this CDR3, so it is likely a read error. The chain combines TRBV5-1 with TRBJ1-2, with TRBD1 as a possible D gene (5 bases). V dropped 6 bases and J dropped 4 bases, with 13 bases sitting between them. This CDR3 has 13 residues. CDR1 and CDR2 (germline): SGHRS, YFSETQ. CDR3 DNA: TGCGCCAGCACAGTCGGTGGGGGCTATGGCTACACCCTC. Its protein product is CASTVGGGYGYTL.

In its sample, this clonotype was seen a few times. The chain joins TRBV27 to TRBJ1-1; D is ambiguous. The CDR3 loop spans 14 amino acids. The V and J ends lost 5 bases and 3 bases respectively, with 13 bases between them. Germline V lookup: CDR1 MNHEY, CDR2 SMNVEV (reference sequence). The CDR3, as DNA: TGTGCCAGCAGTCTGCGCCGAGAGTACACTGAAGCTTTCTTT. This translates into CASSLRREYTEAFF.

This clonotype was observed many times. The chain combines TRBV2 with TRBJ2-3; 8 positions match TRBD1. This CDR3 region has 16 residues. V lost 6 bases and J lost 0; bases outside the gene matches: 8. The germline V gene encodes CDR1 SNHLY and CDR2 FYNNEI. The CDR3: CASSFFDRGSTDTQYF. The CDR3 DNA sequence: TGTGCCAGCAGCTTCTTCGACAGGGGTAGCACAGATACGCAGTATTTT.

The chain combines TRBV29-1 with TRBJ1-6; 7 bases line up with TRBD1. The length of the CDR3 is 17 residues. CDR1 is SQVTM, CDR2 ANQGSEA, per germline. After removal of 3 bases from V and 0 bases from J, the junction contained 8 bases not matched to a gene. For the CDR3, the DNA is TGCAGCGTTGAGGGCAGGGGGACGAGCTCCTATAATTCACCCCTCCACTTT. Protein: CSVEGRGTSSYNSPLHF.

The V and J genes are TRBV10-1 and TRBJ2-2; 12 bases map to TRBD2. CDR1 and CDR2 (germline): WNHNN, SYGVQD (reference sequence). The CDR3 is 18 amino acids. The junction had 7 bases not matched to a gene; V was cut back by 0 bases and J by 5 bases. CDR3 residues: CASSESPSGGAETGELFF. As DNA, the CDR3 is TGCGCCAGCAGTGAGTCACCTAGCGGGGGGGCGGAGACCGGGGAGCTGTTTTTT.

Note on this clonotype: Its ends do not fully match the called genes, so a read error is possible. The rearrangement links TRBV29-1 to TRBJ2-1; D gene ambiguous. Per germline, CDR1 SQVTM and CDR2 ANQGSEA. This CDR3 spans 11 amino acids. The CDR3 is CSAISNNEQFF. In nucleotides, the CDR3 is TGCAGCGCCATCTCCAACAATGAGCAGTTCTTC.

This clonotype was observed many times. This chain links TRBV6-1 with TRBJ1-5, with D perhaps TRBD1 (6 bases). The germline V gene has CDR1 MNHNS and CDR2 SASEGT. There are 13 residues in the CDR3. V shed 5 bases and J shed 6 bases, with 11 bases lying between them. CDR3 bases: TGTGCCAGCAGTCGGGAGGGGGGTCAGCCCCAGCATTTT. It is translated as CASSREGGQPQHF.

This clonotype was counted at least ten times. The chain has TRBV25-1 and TRBJ1-3, with D unresolved. V gave up 3 bases and J gave up 1 base, with 7 bases separating them. CDR3 size: 14 residues. Germline CDR1 and CDR2: MGHDK and SYGVNS. CDR3 DNA sequence: TGTGCCAGCAGTGATCTTAGGTCTGGAAACACCATATATTTT. Protein product: CASSDLRSGNTIYF.

This clonotype was picked up a small number of times. This chain connects TRBV7-2 to TRBJ1-2; D is uncertain. The CDR3 extends over 11 amino acids. Germline V gives CDR1 SGHTA, CDR2 FQGNSA. Between the trimmed V and J ends, which lost 2 bases and 8 bases, there was a span of 6 bases. The CDR3 loop reads CASSLSGGYTF. CDR3 nucleotide sequence: TGTGCCAGCAGCTTATCAGGCGGCTACACCTTC.

This clonotype was found many times. This sequence joins TRBV29-1 and TRBJ2-7; TRBD1 is a possible D gene (5 bases). The V end was cut by 5 bases, the J end by 6 bases, with 14 bases between. Germline-derived CDR1 and CDR2 are SQVTM and ANQGSEA. The CDR3 loop spans 12 amino acids. The CDR3 nucleotides are TGCAGCGTTAGAACAGGCTTCAGCGAGCAGTACTTC. Protein product: CSVRTGFSEQYF.

This clonotype was counted at least ten times. The chain is built from TRBV20-1 and TRBJ1-5, with D possibly matching TRBD1 (6 bases). Germline V gene data show CDR1 as DFQATT and CDR2 as SNEGSKA (reference sequence). Trimming took off 0 bases at V and 3 bases at J, with 15 bases between the two ends. The CDR3 length is 16 residues. The CDR3 DNA reads as TGCAGTGCTAGAGATCAACAGGGTTCCCTCAATCAGCCCCAGCATTTT. It translates to CSARDQQGSLNQPQHF.

Ten or more counts support this clonotype. In nucleotides, the CDR3 is TGCGCCAGCAGCCGGACAGGGACCACAGATACGCAGTATTTT. This codes for CASSRTGTTDTQYF. This chain links TRBV10-2 with TRBJ2-3, with 8 bases fitting TRBD1. The V gene end was trimmed by 6 bases and the J gene end by 2 bases; junction bases not matched to a gene: 4. The germline CDR1 and CDR2 sequences are WSHSY and SAAADI. This CDR3 is 14 amino acids long.

This clonotype was seen only a few times. The chain's CDR3 is CSASYMGLAGGGEQFF. For the CDR3, the DNA is TGCAGTGCTAGTTATATGGGACTAGCGGGAGGGGGGGAGCAGTTCTTC. The rearrangement links TRBV20-1 to TRBJ2-1; TRBD2 aligns across 16 bases. V gave up 3 bases and J gave up 10 bases; unmatched junction bases: 9. The CDR3 is 16 residues long. From germline, CDR1 is DFQATT and CDR2 SNEGSKA (reference sequence).

There are a few counts of this clonotype. V usage is TRBV5-4 and J usage is TRBJ1-2; D unclear. Trimming cost V 2 bases and J 8 bases, with 13 bases left between them. The CDR3 extends over 13 amino acids. CDR1 and CDR2 (germline): SGHNT, YYREEE (reference sequence). The CDR3 nucleotides read TGTGCCAGCAGCTTATCCGGCATATGGGGCTACACCTTC. Translating gives CASSLSGIWGYTF.

V and J are TRBV6-1 and TRBJ2-6, with TRBD1 matching 9 bases. Germline V lookup: CDR1 MNHNS, CDR2 SASEGT. This CDR3 has 18 residues. V dropped 7 bases and J dropped 0; count of bases not matched to a gene: 10. CDR3 in amino acids: CASTALGTGNSGANVLTF. CDR3 bases: TGTGCCAGCACCGCCCTAGGGACAGGGAACTCTGGGGCCAACGTCCTGACTTTC.

This clonotype was counted many times. The chain couples TRBV7-6 to TRBJ1-1, with unresolved D. CDR3 size: 12 residues. Trimming cost V 3 bases and J 7 bases, with 9 bases left between them. Germline values: CDR1 SGHVS, CDR2 FNYEAQ. The CDR3 is CASSLWRGEAFF. CDR3 sequence (DNA): TGTGCCAGCAGCTTGTGGCGGGGTGAAGCTTTCTTT.